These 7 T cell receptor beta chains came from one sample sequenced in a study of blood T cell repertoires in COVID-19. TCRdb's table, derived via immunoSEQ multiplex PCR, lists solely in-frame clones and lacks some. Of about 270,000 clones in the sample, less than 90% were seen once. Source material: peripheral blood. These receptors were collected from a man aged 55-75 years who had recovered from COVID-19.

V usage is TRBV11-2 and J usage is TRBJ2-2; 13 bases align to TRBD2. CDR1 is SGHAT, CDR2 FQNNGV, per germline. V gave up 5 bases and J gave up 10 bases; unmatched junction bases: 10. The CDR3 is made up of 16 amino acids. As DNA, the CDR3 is TGTGCCAGCAGCCAAAGTCGACTAGCGGGGGGCCTGGAGCTGTTTTTT. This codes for CASSQSRLAGGLELFF.

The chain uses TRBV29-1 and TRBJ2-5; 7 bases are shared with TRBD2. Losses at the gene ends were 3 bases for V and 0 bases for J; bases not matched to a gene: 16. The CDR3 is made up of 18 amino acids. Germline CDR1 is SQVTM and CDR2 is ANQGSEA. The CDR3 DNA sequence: TGCAGCGTTGATGAAGCCGTTGCCCGGGGGGAGTACCAAGAGACCCAGTACTTC. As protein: CSVDEAVARGEYQETQYF.

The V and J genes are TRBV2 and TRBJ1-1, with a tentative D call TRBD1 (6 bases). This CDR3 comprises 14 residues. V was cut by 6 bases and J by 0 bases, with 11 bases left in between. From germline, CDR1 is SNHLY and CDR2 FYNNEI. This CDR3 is CASREQGLNTEAFF. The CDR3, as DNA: TGTGCCAGCAGGGAACAGGGATTGAACACTGAAGCTTTCTTT.

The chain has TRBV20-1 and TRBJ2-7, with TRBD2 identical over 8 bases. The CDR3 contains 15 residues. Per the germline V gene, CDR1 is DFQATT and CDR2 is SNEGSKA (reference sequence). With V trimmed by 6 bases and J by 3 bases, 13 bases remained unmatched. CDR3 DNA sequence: TGCAGTGCCAGTCATCGGAGCGGGGGCATCTACGAGCAGTACTTC. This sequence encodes CSASHRSGGIYEQYF.

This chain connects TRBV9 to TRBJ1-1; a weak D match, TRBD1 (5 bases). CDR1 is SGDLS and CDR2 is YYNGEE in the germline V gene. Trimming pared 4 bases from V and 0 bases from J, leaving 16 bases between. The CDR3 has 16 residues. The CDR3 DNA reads TGTGCCAGCAGCCCGAGACCCAGGGTTTTGAACACTGAAGCTTTCTTT. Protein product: CASSPRPRVLNTEAFF.

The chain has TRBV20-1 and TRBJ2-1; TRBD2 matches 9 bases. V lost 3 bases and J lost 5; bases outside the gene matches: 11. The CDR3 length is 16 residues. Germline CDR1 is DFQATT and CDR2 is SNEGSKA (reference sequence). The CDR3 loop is CSASNRRGGLNNEQFF. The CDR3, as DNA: TGCAGTGCTAGTAATAGGCGGGGGGGCCTCAACAATGAGCAGTTCTTC.

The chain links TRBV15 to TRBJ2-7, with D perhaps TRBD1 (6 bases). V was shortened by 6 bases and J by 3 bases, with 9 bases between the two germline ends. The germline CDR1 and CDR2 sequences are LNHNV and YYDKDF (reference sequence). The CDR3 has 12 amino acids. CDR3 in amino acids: CATRPTGYEQYF. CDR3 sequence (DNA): TGTGCCACCAGGCCGACAGGCTACGAGCAGTACTTC.